Below are 30 T cell receptor beta chains sequenced from a single sample in a study of siplizumab effects on memory and regulatory T cells. The table came from immunoSEQ multiplex PCR; TCRdb's copy has only in-frame clones and leaves some out. Of about 62,000 clones in the sample, 70% to 85% are singletons; the top ten hold about 0.41%. The sequenced sample was memory CD4+ T cells sorted from blood. These receptors came from a human donor in good health.

The CDR3: CASSIGTAYEQYF. In nucleotides, the CDR3 is TGTGCCAGCAGCATTGGGACAGCCTACGAGCAGTACTTC. V gene TRBV7-6 combines with J gene TRBJ2-7, with 7 bases that match TRBD1. The CDR3 covers 13 residues. The V segment lost 5 bases and the J segment 2 bases; nucleotides outside the gene matches: 3. CDR1 is SGHVS and CDR2 is FNYEAQ in the germline V gene. The whole variable domain, remainder taken from reference TRBV7-6 and TRBJ2-7, is GAGVSQSPRYKVTKRGQDVALRCDPISGHVSLYWYRQALGQGPEFLTYFNYEAQQDKSGLPNDRFSAERPEGSISTLTIQRTEQRDSAMYRCASSIGTAYEQYFGPGTRLTVT.

The chain joins TRBV7-2 to TRBJ2-5; the match to TRBD2 covers 11 bases. The germline gives CDR1 SGHTA, CDR2 FQGNSA. The CDR3 is 15 amino acids. With V trimmed by 10 bases and J by 2 bases, 9 bases remained unmatched. As DNA, the CDR3 is TGTGCCATCCCAAGGGGACTAGCGGTTCAAGAGACCCAGTACTTC. Its protein is CAIPRGLAVQETQYF. Drawing the rest from reference TRBV7-2 and TRBJ2-5, the complete variable domain is GAGVSQSPSNKVTEKGKDVELRCDPISGHTALYWYRQSLGQGLEFLIYFQGNSAPDKSGLPSDRFSAERTGGSVSTLTIQRTQQEDSAVYLCAIPRGLAVQETQYFGPGTRLLVL.

This rearrangement joins TRBV7-2 to TRBJ2-4; D possibly matches TRBD1 or TRBD2 (5 bases each). This CDR3 has 17 residues. In germline, CDR1 is SGHTA, CDR2 FQGNSA. Trimming shortened V by 0 bases and J by 1 base, and 13 bases separated the two germline ends. In DNA, the CDR3 is TGTGCCAGCAGCTTAGCGGGGCCGGGATTGGCCAAAAACATTCAGTACTTC. Its translation is CASSLAGPGLAKNIQYF.

This clone was counted between two and nine times. The genes are TRBV15 and TRBJ1-1; D uncertain. V dropped 0 bases and J dropped 5 bases, with 7 bases sitting between them. CDR3 length equals 13 residues. Germline V gives CDR1 LNHNV, CDR2 YYDKDF (reference sequence). CDR3 nucleotides: TGTGCCACCAGCAGAGAGAGGTCGACTGAAGCTTTCTTT. Its translation: CATSRERSTEAFF.

The table lists this clone with a count of one. J is TRBJ2-1 and V is TRBV7-9; 9 bases map to TRBD1. CDR1 SEHNR and CDR2 FQNEAQ come from the germline V gene (reference sequence). The CDR3 length is 17 residues. Germline trimming cut 5 bases from V and 2 bases from J; bases unmatched to any gene: 10. DNA for the CDR3: TGTGCCAGCAGCCGACGCGACCGGGACAGGGCCTACAATGAGCAGTTCTTC. Encoded protein: CASSRRDRDRAYNEQFF. The whole variable domain, filled in from reference TRBV7-9 and TRBJ2-1, reads DTGVSQNPRHKITKRGQNVTFRCDPISEHNRLYWYRQTLGQGPEFLTYFQNEAQLEKSRLLSDRFSAERPKGSFSTLEIQRTEQGDSAMYLCASSRRDRDRAYNEQFFGPGTRLTVL.

This clone was observed a handful of times. The chain recombines TRBV6-6 with TRBJ1-2; no clear D gene. Trimming took off 5 bases at V and 8 bases at J, with 12 bases between the two ends. The CDR3 loop spans 12 amino acids. The germline gives CDR1 MNHNY, CDR2 SVGAGI (reference sequence). The CDR3 loop is CASSRFTGGYTF. CDR3 in DNA: TGTGCCAGCAGTCGATTTACGGGGGGCTACACCTTC.

The chain carries TRBV9 and TRBJ1-4; 9 nucleotides line up with TRBD1. Trimming removed 2 bases from V and 7 bases from J; junction bases left unmatched: 6. CDR1 SGDLS and CDR2 YYNGEE come from the germline V gene. The CDR3 has 15 residues. The CDR3 protein is CASSVTGGAGEKLFF. The CDR3 nucleotides are TGTGCCAGCAGCGTTACAGGGGGCGCGGGTGAAAAACTGTTTTTT.

The V call is TRBV5-5, the J call TRBJ2-7, with 7 bases fitting TRBD1. V gave up 1 base and J gave up 2 bases; unmatched junction bases: 9. This CDR3 contains 16 residues. Germline lookup yields CDR1 SGHKS and CDR2 YYEKEE (reference sequence). CDR3 DNA sequence: TGTGCCAGCAGCTTGTCGGCGCAGCAGGGGGCCTACGAGCAGTACTTC. It encodes CASSLSAQQGAYEQYF.

The V call is TRBV29-1, the J call TRBJ2-1, with D uncertain. Trimming left V 5 bases short and J 3 bases short, with 8 bases between. Germline-derived CDR1 and CDR2 are SQVTM and ANQGSEA. The CDR3 length is 12 residues. The CDR3 is CSVRTDYNEQFF. Written as DNA, the CDR3 is TGCAGCGTTCGGACGGACTACAATGAGCAGTTCTTC.

This clone appeared a single time. The chain employs TRBV27 and TRBJ2-7; no firm D call. Trimming cost V 2 bases and J 2 bases, with 10 bases left between them. The CDR3 totals 14 residues. CDR1 is MNHEY and CDR2 is SMNVEV in the germline V gene (reference sequence). The CDR3 sequence is CASSLAYGAYEQYF. The CDR3 DNA follows: TGTGCCAGCAGTTTAGCTTACGGCGCCTACGAGCAGTACTTC.

This clone has more than one count but fewer than ten. The rearrangement joins TRBV28 to TRBJ2-7; D ambiguous. V gave up 6 bases and J gave up 5 bases, with 20 bases separating them. The CDR3 contains 15 residues. Per germline, CDR1 MDHEN and CDR2 SYDVKM. CDR3 amino acids: CASRYPPGVQDEQYF. CDR3 nucleotides: TGTGCCAGCAGGTATCCCCCTGGGGTTCAGGACGAGCAGTACTTC.

The chain links TRBV19 to TRBJ1-1; TRBD1 might be the D (6 bases). CDR3 length: 14 amino acids. CDR1 is LNHDA and CDR2 is SQIVND in the germline V gene (reference sequence). The ends were cut back, 7 bases at V and 1 base at J, with 13 bases in the middle. The CDR3 sequence is CASIRNRENTEAFF. Here the CDR3 DNA reads TGTGCCAGTATAAGGAACAGGGAGAACACTGAAGCTTTCTTT.

This sequence joins TRBV5-1 and TRBJ2-1, with TRBD2 matching 7 bases. V lost 2 bases and J lost 1; bases outside the gene matches: 3. This CDR3 has 15 amino acids. Looked up from germline, CDR1 is SGHRS and CDR2 is YFSETQ. The CDR3 region has the DNA TGCGCCAGCAGCTTCACGGGGGGATCCTACAATGAGCAGTTCTTC. This gives the protein CASSFTGGSYNEQFF.

On this clone itself: An end of the junction differs from the germline gene, which may be a read error. The genes are TRBV29-1 and TRBJ1-2, with D possibly TRBD1 on 5 matching bases. Germline loops: CDR1 SQVTM, CDR2 ANQGSEA. The CDR3 covers 16 residues. The CDR3: CSVEDRGGGAKYGYTF. The CDR3 DNA follows: TGCAGCGTTGAAGATCGGGGCGGGGGTGCTAAGTATGGCTACACCTTC.

J is TRBJ2-5 and V is TRBV2; D is perhaps TRBD2 (6 bases). The germline V gene has CDR1 SNHLY and CDR2 FYNNEI. CDR3 size: 13 residues. Trimming removed 4 bases at V and 3 bases at J, with 9 bases between. CDR3 DNA: TGTGCCAGCAGTGGGCGGAGGGAAGAGACCCAGTACTTC. As protein: CASSGRREETQYF.

This clone was seen a few times. The chain couples TRBV18 to TRBJ2-7; 9 bases are a match to TRBD1. Germline CDR1 reads KGHSH; CDR2 reads LQKENI. CDR3 size: 16 residues. V was clipped by 2 bases and J by 3 bases; unmatched bases: 8. The DNA for the CDR3 is TGTGCCAGCTCACCAAACCGGGACAGGGCCGACTACGAGCAGTACTTC. Amino acid sequence: CASSPNRDRADYEQYF.

The J gene is TRBJ2-5, the V gene TRBV21-1; no DNA check was done on the table's D call, TRBD1. TRBV21-1 counts as a pseudogene. This CDR3 contains 13 residues. The CDR3 protein is CASDRDRMETQYF. The CDR3 region has the DNA TGTGCCAGTGACCGGGACAGGATGGAGACCCAGTACTTC.

The chain couples TRBV6-6 to TRBJ2-7; D is perhaps TRBD2 (5 bases). Trimming stripped 0 bases from V and 7 bases from J, with 13 bases between. CDR1 and CDR2 from the germline V gene are MNHNY and SVGAGI (reference sequence). This CDR3 has 14 amino acids. CDR3 DNA sequence: TGTGCCAGCAGTTACTCGGTCCCGCGGGCAGAGCAGTACTTC. Amino acid sequence: CASSYSVPRAEQYF.

The J gene is TRBJ1-2, the V gene TRBV28; no firm D call. V was cut by 4 bases and J by 6 bases, with 9 bases left in between. Germline-derived CDR1 and CDR2 are MDHEN and SYDVKM. The length of the CDR3 is 12 residues. CDR3 sequence reads: CASSSQEHGYTF. CDR3 DNA: TGTGCCAGCAGTTCTCAAGAACATGGCTACACCTTC.

The CDR3 bases are TGTGCCACCCTCGAGCGGGGAGCCGCCTACAATGAGCAGTTCTTC. It translates to CATLERGAAYNEQFF. The chain combines TRBV7-8 with TRBJ2-1; the match to TRBD2 covers 7 bases. The CDR3 runs 15 residues. Germline CDR1 is SGHVS and CDR2 is FQNEAQ. V shed 10 bases, J shed 2 bases, and the junction held 11 bases outside the gene matches.

As DNA, the CDR3 is TGCAGCGTGGGGCTAGCGGGGGGGCGGCGGGAGACCCAGTACTTC. This gives the protein CSVGLAGGRRETQYF. The chain employs TRBV29-1 and TRBJ2-5; 12 nucleotides match TRBD2. The J segment lost 5 bases and the V segment lost 6 bases, leaving 10 bases of the junction unmatched. Germline CDR1 SQVTM, CDR2 ANQGSEA. The CDR3 totals 15 residues.

This chain uses TRBV6-5 with TRBJ1-2; no clear D. V shed 5 bases and J shed 5 bases, with 12 bases lying between them. The CDR3 extends over 13 amino acids. The germline V gene has CDR1 MNHEY and CDR2 SVGAGI. CDR3 DNA: TGTGCCAGCAGTATCCAGGACGGATATGGCTACACCTTC. Encoded protein: CASSIQDGYGYTF.

This chain links TRBV19 with TRBJ1-2, with 9 bases fitting TRBD1. V trimming: 3 bases; J trimming: 3 bases; junction bases outside the gene matches: 5. The CDR3 spans 15 residues. Germline V gene sequence: CDR1 LNHDA, CDR2 SQIVND (reference sequence). The CDR3 DNA reads as TGTGCCAGTAGTATTCGGGACAGGGAGGACTATGGCTACACCTTC. Translating gives CASSIRDREDYGYTF.

The gene calls are TRBV7-3 and TRBJ2-3; D gene unclear. Per germline, CDR1 SGHTA and CDR2 FQGTGA. This CDR3 is 13 amino acids long. V dropped 3 bases and J dropped 0 bases, with 4 bases sitting between them. This CDR3 is CASSLGSTDTQYF. CDR3 nucleotide sequence: TGTGCCAGCAGCTTGGGGAGCACAGATACGCAGTATTTT.

This clone was recorded a few times. This sample also contains other DNA sequences that code for the same CDR3. The gene calls are TRBV5-6 and TRBJ1-2; D might be TRBD1 (5 bases). There are 14 residues in the CDR3. V dropped 0 bases and J dropped 4 bases, with 10 bases sitting between them. CDR1 SGHDT and CDR2 YYEEEE come from the germline V gene. CDR3 in amino acids: CASSLVGGPYGYTF. CDR3 in DNA: TGTGCCAGCAGCTTGGTCGGGGGACCCTATGGCTACACCTTC.

This clone was detected once. V gene TRBV2 combines with J gene TRBJ1-6, with no clear D. Trimming removed 1 base at V and 0 bases at J, with 7 bases between. The CDR3 runs to 16 residues. Germline-derived CDR1 and CDR2 are SNHLY and FYNNEI. CDR3 sequence reads: CASSEGISSYNSPLHF. The CDR3 DNA reads TGTGCCAGCAGTGAAGGGATTAGCTCCTATAATTCACCCCTCCACTTT.

The rearrangement uses TRBV4-2 and TRBJ2-1, with D tentatively TRBD2 (5 bases). Trimming cost V 2 bases and J 0 bases, with 11 bases left between them. Per germline, CDR1 LGHNA and CDR2 YNFKEQ. The CDR3 contains 16 residues. CDR3 in DNA: TGTGCCAGCAGCCAACTCGGACTCCTCTCCTACAATGAGCAGTTCTTC. Protein sequence: CASSQLGLLSYNEQFF.

The V gene is TRBV2, the J gene TRBJ2-2; TRBD1 aligns across 7 bases. In germline, CDR1 is SNHLY, CDR2 FYNNEI. The CDR3 length is 14 residues. V was pared by 8 bases and J by 6 bases, with 9 bases of the junction left unmatched. The CDR3 sequence: CASFRQGAAGELFF. In DNA, the CDR3 is TGTGCCAGCTTCAGACAGGGTGCTGCCGGGGAGCTGTTTTTT.

In this sample, this clone turned up many times. The V gene is TRBV6-5, the J gene TRBJ1-1; weak D call: TRBD1 (5 bases). Germline V lookup: CDR1 MNHEY, CDR2 SVGAGI. V lost 0 bases to trimming and J lost 9 bases, with 14 bases between them. This CDR3 has 14 residues. DNA of the CDR3: TGTGCCAGCAGTTACTCGATCCCGGGGGGAAAAGCTTTCTTT. Its translation is CASSYSIPGGKAFF.

As regards this clone: Other DNA sequences in the same sample also yield this CDR3. This sequence joins TRBV7-2 and TRBJ1-4, with 9 bases identical to TRBD1. Germline assignment: CDR1 SGHTA and CDR2 FQGNSA. The CDR3 runs 14 residues. The junction had 0 bases not matched to a gene; V was cut back by 3 bases and J by 4 bases. As DNA, the CDR3 is TGTGCCAGCAGCTTGGGACAGGGTAATGAAAAACTGTTTTTT. Its translation is CASSLGQGNEKLFF.